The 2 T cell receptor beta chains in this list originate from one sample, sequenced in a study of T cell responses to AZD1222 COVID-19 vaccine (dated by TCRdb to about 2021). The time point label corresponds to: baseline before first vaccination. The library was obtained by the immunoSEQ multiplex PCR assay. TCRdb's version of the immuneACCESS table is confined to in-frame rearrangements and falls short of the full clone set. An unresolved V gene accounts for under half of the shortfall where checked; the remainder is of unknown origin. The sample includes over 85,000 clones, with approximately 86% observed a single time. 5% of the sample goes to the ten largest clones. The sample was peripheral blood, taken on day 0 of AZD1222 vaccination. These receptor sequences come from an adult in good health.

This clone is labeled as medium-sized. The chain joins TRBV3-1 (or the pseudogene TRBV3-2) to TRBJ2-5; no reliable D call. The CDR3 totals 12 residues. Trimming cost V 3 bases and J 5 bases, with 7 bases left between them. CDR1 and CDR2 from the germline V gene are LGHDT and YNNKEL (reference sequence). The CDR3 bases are TGTGCCAGCAGCCACCGCTTCGAGACCCAGTACTTC. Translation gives CASSHRFETQYF.

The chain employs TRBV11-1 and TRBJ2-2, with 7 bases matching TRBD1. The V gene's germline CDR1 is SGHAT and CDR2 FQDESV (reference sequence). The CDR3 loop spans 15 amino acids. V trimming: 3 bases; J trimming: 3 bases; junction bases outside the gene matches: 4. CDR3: CASSLGQGDTGELFF. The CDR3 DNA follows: TGTGCCAGCAGCTTGGGGCAGGGGGACACCGGGGAGCTGTTTTTT.